This TCR beta chain was identified during a study of cytomegalovirus exposure and HLA in healthy donors. Study-level points and caveats: As was reported, the HLA-A and HLA-B alleles of most subjects were accurately predicted from TCR beta sequences. For presence/absence analyses, sequencing depth was assumed to be roughly uniform across donors. Researchers reported that a few CMV-associated chains were confirmed in vitro as CMV antigen-specific. Generally TCR sequences proved uncommon, though certain public TCRs appeared in numerous donors.

As regards this clone: Its specificity is not known.

The V segment lost 5 bases and the J segment 3 bases; nucleotides outside the gene matches: 10. CDR1 is LNHDA and CDR2 is SQIVND in the germline V gene (reference sequence). There are 16 residues in the CDR3. PCR employed 60 Vbeta and 13 Jbeta primers. Assay used: immunoSEQ multiplex PCR; TCRdb lists only in-frame clones, some missing. The sample holds around 130,000 clones, around 8.5% seen once. The specimen was PBMCs. This receptor was taken from a man in his forties or fifties in good health and CMV-seronegative. The genes are TRBV19 and TRBJ1-3; 7 nucleotides line up with TRBD1. CDR3 sequence (DNA): TGTGCCAGTAGTTCCGGGACAGCACGATTTGGAAACACCATATATTTT. Protein sequence: CASSSGTARFGNTIYF.